The 16 T cell receptor beta chains in this list originate from one sample, sequenced in a study of cytomegalovirus exposure and HLA in healthy donors (dated by TCRdb to about 2017). Libraries were built with the immunoSEQ multiplex PCR assay. For the multiplex PCR, a mixture combining 60 forward primers for TCR Vbeta segments and 13 reverse primers for TCR Jbeta segments was used. TCRdb provides this immuneACCESS table in a form limited to in-frame rearrangements. Some clones are lacking; in checked studies, under half of them reflect an unresolved V gene, and why the rest are absent is not known. For this sample there are 150,000 to 200,000 clones; 75% to 85% appear just once. The top ten constitute approximately 1% of the sample. Sequenced material: PBMCs. The receptors shown here come from a girl aged 2-9 years in good health and CMV-seropositive.

The rearrangement uses TRBV5-4 and TRBJ2-1, with TRBD2 matching 13 bases. Germline V lookup: CDR1 SGHNT, CDR2 YYREEE (reference sequence). The CDR3 loop spans 16 amino acids. V trimming: 4 bases; J trimming: 5 bases; junction bases outside the gene matches: 6. The CDR3 bases are TGTGCCAGCAGCCCTGGACTAGCGGGAGTCAACAATGAGCAGTTCTTC. This gives the protein CASSPGLAGVNNEQFF.

The rearrangement links TRBV6-1 to TRBJ2-7; 10 bases fit TRBD1. V was pared by 10 bases and J by 2 bases, with 8 bases of the junction left unmatched. CDR1 MNHNS and CDR2 SASEGT come from the germline V gene. This CDR3 is built from 14 residues. The DNA for the CDR3 is TGTGCCACAGCCGGGACAGGGGCCCCCTACGAGCAGTACTTC. It specifies CATAGTGAPYEQYF.

The chain is built from TRBV30 and TRBJ2-7; D unresolved. CDR3 length: 12 residues. Germline V CDR1 and CDR2: GTSNPN, SVGIG (reference sequence). Trimming removed 4 bases from V and 2 bases from J, with 9 bases in between. CDR3 amino acids: CAWTTTTYEQYF. As DNA, the CDR3 is TGTGCCTGGACAACCACAACCTACGAGCAGTACTTC.

This chain connects TRBV29-1 to TRBJ1-1; D is undetermined. V was cut by 4 bases and J by 8 bases, with 14 bases left in between. CDR1 and CDR2 (germline): SQVTM, ANQGSEA. This CDR3 has 12 amino acids. The CDR3 DNA reads TGCAGCGTTGTTCCAGGTCCCTTAGAAGCTTTCTTT. Translation: CSVVPGPLEAFF.

The chain recombines TRBV6-6 with TRBJ2-2, with D maybe TRBD2 (5 bases). This CDR3 spans 14 amino acids. Germline CDR1 is MNHNY and CDR2 is SVGAGI (reference sequence). The V end was cut by 8 bases, the J end by 6 bases, with 16 bases between. CDR3 nucleotide sequence: TGTGCCAGCCGCATAAAAGAGGGTGCCGGGGAGCTGTTTTTT. Residues: CASRIKEGAGELFF.

V is TRBV4-2 and J is TRBJ2-5; 15 bases are a match to TRBD2. This CDR3 spans 16 amino acids. Losses at the gene ends were 4 bases for V and 4 bases for J; bases not matched to a gene: 4. The germline V gene encodes CDR1 LGHNA and CDR2 YNFKEQ. This CDR3 reads CASSPGLAGGVETQYF. The CDR3 DNA reads TGTGCCAGCAGCCCGGGACTAGCGGGAGGAGTAGAGACCCAGTACTTC.

This chain joins TRBV5-1 and TRBJ2-7, with D hard to call. Trimming cost V 4 bases and J 5 bases, with 16 bases left between them. This CDR3 contains 14 residues. Germline CDR1 reads SGHRS; CDR2 reads YFSETQ. In nucleotides, the CDR3 is TGCGCCAGCAGCGCACCTAGAGGTCTGCACGAGCAGTACTTC. Protein product: CASSAPRGLHEQYF.

The chain links TRBV5-1 to TRBJ2-7; tentative D call: TRBD2 (6 bases). The V and J ends lost 2 bases and 3 bases respectively, with 12 bases between them. The germline V gene encodes CDR1 SGHRS and CDR2 YFSETQ. The CDR3 loop spans 14 amino acids. The CDR3 coding sequence is TGCGCCAGCAGCTTCATGTCGGACTACTACGAGCAGTACTTC. It translates to CASSFMSDYYEQYF.

The CDR3 sequence is CATTGNRRTEAFF. In DNA, the CDR3 is TGTGCCACGACAGGGAATCGGCGCACTGAAGCTTTCTTT. The V gene is TRBV5-6, the J gene TRBJ1-1; 7 bases agree with TRBD1. CDR3 length: 13 residues. The V gene's germline CDR1 is SGHDT and CDR2 YYEEEE. V lost 9 bases and J lost 4; bases outside the gene matches: 9.

The chain has TRBV5-1 and TRBJ2-7; 9 bases line up with TRBD1. The CDR3 is 15 residues long. Germline V gives CDR1 SGHRS, CDR2 YFSETQ. J lost 1 base, V lost 4 bases, and 6 bases had no gene match. The CDR3: CASSPAGTGSYEQYF. The CDR3 DNA reads as TGCGCCAGCAGCCCTGCCGGGACAGGGTCCTACGAGCAGTACTTC.

This clone was detected only a few times. The chain has TRBV29-1 and TRBJ2-3; D ambiguous. V was trimmed by 1 base and J by 0 bases, leaving 5 bases between them. CDR1 and CDR2 (germline): SQVTM, ANQGSEA. This CDR3 is 13 amino acids long. The CDR3 is CSVEASSTDTQYF. In DNA, the CDR3 is TGCAGCGTTGAAGCCTCTAGCACAGATACGCAGTATTTT.

The chain links TRBV7-9 to TRBJ2-3, with D perhaps matching TRBD2 (5 bases). This CDR3 is built from 15 residues. Per the germline V gene, CDR1 is SEHNR and CDR2 is FQNEAQ (reference sequence). V was pared by 2 bases and J by 0 bases, with 9 bases between. CDR3 nucleotides: TGTGCCAGCAGCTTATGGGAGATGAGCACAGATACGCAGTATTTT. This translates into CASSLWEMSTDTQYF.

This chain uses TRBV9 with TRBJ2-4; 8 nucleotides agree with TRBD2. There are 15 residues in the CDR3. The trim removed 3 bases at V and 0 bases at J, leaving 2 bases unmatched. CDR1 and CDR2 (germline): SGDLS, YYNGEE. As DNA, the CDR3 is TGTGCCAGCAGCGCGAGCGGGGGAGCCAAAAACATTCAGTACTTC. It translates to CASSASGGAKNIQYF.

The V call is TRBV19, the J call TRBJ1-1, with D possibly matching TRBD1 (6 bases). The CDR3 is 14 residues long. CDR1 is LNHDA and CDR2 is SQIVND in the germline V gene (reference sequence). The V and J ends lost 8 bases and 3 bases respectively, with 16 bases between them. Here the CDR3 DNA reads TGTGCCAGTGCAGGGGTGGGCAAGTACACTGAAGCTTTCTTT. It encodes CASAGVGKYTEAFF. The variable domain in full, completed from reference TRBV19 and TRBJ1-1, reads DGGITQSPKYLFRKEGQNVTLSCEQNLNHDAMYWYRQDPGQGLRLIYYSQIVNDFQKGDIAEGYSVSREKKESFPLTVTSAQKNPTAFYLCASAGVGKYTEAFFGQGTRLTVV.

This rearrangement joins TRBV25-1 to TRBJ2-3, with 11 bases matching TRBD2. The CDR3 contains 15 residues. Unmatched junction bases numbered 4, after V lost 5 bases and J lost 3 bases. Germline assignment: CDR1 MGHDK and CDR2 SYGVNS. The DNA for the CDR3 is TGTGCCAGCAGTCTGCTAGCGGGAGGTACAGATACGCAGTATTTT. Translating it yields CASSLLAGGTDTQYF.

The V call is TRBV4-2, the J call TRBJ1-4; 8 bases match TRBD1. Unmatched junction bases numbered 12, after V lost 1 base and J lost 14 bases. The CDR3 length is 15 residues. The germline V gene has CDR1 LGHNA and CDR2 YNFKEQ. The CDR3 DNA reads TGTGCCAGCAGCCAAGGAACGACAGGGGACATCCTTCTGTTTTTT. This codes for CASSQGTTGDILLFF.